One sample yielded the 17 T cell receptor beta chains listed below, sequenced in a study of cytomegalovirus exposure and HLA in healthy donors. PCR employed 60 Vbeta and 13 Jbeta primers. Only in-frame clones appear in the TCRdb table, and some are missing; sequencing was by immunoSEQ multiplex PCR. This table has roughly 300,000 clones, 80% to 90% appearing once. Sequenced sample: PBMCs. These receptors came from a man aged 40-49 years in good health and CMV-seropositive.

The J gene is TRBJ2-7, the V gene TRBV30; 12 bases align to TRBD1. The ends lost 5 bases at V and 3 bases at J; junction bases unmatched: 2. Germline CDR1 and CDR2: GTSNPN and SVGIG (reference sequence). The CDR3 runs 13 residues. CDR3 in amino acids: CAWGTGGFYEQYF. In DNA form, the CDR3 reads TGTGCCTGGGGGACAGGGGGCTTCTACGAGCAGTACTTC.

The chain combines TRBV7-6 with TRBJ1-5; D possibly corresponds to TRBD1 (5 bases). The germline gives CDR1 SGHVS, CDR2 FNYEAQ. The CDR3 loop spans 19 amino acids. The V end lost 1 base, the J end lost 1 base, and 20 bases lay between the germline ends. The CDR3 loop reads CASSLEAAGPLVSNQPQHF. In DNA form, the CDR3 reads TGTGCCAGCAGCTTAGAAGCAGCAGGGCCATTAGTAAGCAATCAGCCCCAGCATTTT.

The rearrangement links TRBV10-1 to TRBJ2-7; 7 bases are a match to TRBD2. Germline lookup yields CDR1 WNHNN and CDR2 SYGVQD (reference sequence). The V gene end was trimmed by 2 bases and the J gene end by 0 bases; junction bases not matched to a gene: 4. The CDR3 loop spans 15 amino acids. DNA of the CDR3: TGCGCCAGCAGTGAGGAAACGGGAGGCTCCTACGAGCAGTACTTC. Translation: CASSEETGGSYEQYF.

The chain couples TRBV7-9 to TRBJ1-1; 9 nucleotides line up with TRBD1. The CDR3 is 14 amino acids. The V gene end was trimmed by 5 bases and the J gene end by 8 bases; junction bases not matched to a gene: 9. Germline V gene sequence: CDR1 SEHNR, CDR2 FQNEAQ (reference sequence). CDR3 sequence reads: CASSPRDRVLEAFF. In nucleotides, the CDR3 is TGTGCCAGCAGCCCCCGGGACAGGGTCCTAGAAGCTTTCTTT.

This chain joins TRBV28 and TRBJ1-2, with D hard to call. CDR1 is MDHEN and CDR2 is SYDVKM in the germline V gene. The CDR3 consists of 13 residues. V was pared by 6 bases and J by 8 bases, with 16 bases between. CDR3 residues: CASRMGALRGYTF. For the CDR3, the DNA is TGTGCCAGCAGGATGGGAGCTCTGCGGGGCTACACCTTC.

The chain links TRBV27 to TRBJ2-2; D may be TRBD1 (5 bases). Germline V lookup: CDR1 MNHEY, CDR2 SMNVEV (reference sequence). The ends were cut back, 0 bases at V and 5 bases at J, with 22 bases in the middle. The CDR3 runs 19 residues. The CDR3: CASSLSLRGVGQKTGELFF. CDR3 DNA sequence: TGTGCCAGCAGTTTATCCCTTCGTGGAGTGGGGCAGAAGACCGGGGAGCTGTTTTTT.

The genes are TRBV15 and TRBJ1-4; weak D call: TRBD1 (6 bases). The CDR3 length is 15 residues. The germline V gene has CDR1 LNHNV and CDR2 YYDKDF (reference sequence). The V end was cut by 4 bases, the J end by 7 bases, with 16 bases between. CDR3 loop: CATSTLDRLGEKLFF. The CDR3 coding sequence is TGTGCCACCAGCACCTTAGACAGGTTGGGTGAAAAACTGTTTTTT.

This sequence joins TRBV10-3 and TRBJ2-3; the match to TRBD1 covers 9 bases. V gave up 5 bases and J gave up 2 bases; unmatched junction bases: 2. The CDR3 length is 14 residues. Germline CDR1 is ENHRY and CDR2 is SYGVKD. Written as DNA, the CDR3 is TGTGCCATCAGTCGGGACAGGGACACAGATACGCAGTATTTT. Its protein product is CAISRDRDTDTQYF.

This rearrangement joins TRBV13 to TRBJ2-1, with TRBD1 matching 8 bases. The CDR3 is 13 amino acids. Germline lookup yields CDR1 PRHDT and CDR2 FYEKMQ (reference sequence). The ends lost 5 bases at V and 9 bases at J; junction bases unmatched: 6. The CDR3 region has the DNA TGTGCCAGCAGCCTTACCAGGGGGCGTGAGCAGTTCTTC. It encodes CASSLTRGREQFF.

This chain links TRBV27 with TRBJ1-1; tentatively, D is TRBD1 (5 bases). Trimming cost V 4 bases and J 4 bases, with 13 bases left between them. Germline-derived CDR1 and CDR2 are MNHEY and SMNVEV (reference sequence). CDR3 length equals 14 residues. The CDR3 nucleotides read TGTGCCAGCAGTTCGGGACTCCGGAGCACTGAAGCTTTCTTT. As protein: CASSSGLRSTEAFF.

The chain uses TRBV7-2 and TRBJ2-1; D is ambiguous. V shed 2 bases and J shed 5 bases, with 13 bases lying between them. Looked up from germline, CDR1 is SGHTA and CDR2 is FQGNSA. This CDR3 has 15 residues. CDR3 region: CASSLYLTLDNEQFF. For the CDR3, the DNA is TGTGCCAGCAGCTTATATCTAACGCTTGACAATGAGCAGTTCTTC. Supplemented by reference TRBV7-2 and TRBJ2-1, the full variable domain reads GAGVSQSPSNKVTEKGKDVELRCDPISGHTALYWYRQSLGQGLEFLIYFQGNSAPDKSGLPSDRFSAERTGGSVSTLTIQRTQQEDSAVYLCASSLYLTLDNEQFFGPGTRLTVL.

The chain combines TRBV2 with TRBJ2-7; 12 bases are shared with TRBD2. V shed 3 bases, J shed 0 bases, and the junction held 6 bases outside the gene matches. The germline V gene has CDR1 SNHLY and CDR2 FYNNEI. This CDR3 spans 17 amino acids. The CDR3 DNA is TGTGCCAGCAGTGACAGGGGACTAGCGGGTCGCTCCTACGAGCAGTACTTC. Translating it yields CASSDRGLAGRSYEQYF. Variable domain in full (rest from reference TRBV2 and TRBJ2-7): EPEVTQTPSHQVTQMGQEVILRCVPISNHLYFYWYRQILGQKVEFLVSFYNNEISEKSEIFDDQFSVERPDGSNFTLKIRSTKLEDSAMYFCASSDRGLAGRSYEQYFGPGTRLTVT.

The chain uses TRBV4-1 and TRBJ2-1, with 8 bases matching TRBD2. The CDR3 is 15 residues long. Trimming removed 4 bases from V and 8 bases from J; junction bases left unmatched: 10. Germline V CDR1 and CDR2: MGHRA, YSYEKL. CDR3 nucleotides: TGCGCCAGCAGCCCTACCCCGGGACTAGACTATGAGCAGTTCTTC. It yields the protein CASSPTPGLDYEQFF.

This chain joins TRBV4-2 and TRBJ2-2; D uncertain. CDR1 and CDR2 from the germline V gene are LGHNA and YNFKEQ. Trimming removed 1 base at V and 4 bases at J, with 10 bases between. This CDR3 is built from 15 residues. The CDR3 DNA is TGTGCCAGCAGCCAAGCATCCTATAGCACCGGGGAGCTGTTTTTT. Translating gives CASSQASYSTGELFF.

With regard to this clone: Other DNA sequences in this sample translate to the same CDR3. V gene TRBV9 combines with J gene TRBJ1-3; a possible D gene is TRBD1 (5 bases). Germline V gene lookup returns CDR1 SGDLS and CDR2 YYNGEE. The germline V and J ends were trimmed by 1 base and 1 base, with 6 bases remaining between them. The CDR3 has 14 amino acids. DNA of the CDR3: TGTGCCAGCAGCGTACAGGGTTCTGGAAACACCATATATTTT. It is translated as CASSVQGSGNTIYF.

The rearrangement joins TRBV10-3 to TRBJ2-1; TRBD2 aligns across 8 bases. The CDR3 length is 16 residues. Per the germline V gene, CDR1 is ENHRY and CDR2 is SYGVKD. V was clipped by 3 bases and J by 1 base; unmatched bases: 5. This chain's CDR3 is CAISEGAGASYNEQFF. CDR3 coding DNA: TGTGCCATCAGTGAAGGAGCGGGAGCATCCTACAATGAGCAGTTCTTC.

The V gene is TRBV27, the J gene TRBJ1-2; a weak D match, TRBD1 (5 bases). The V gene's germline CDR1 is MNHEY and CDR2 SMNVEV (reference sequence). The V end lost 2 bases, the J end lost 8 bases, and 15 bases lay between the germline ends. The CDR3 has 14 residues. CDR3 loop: CASSLSTPGGGYTF. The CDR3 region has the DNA TGTGCCAGCAGTTTAAGTACGCCGGGGGGAGGCTACACCTTC.